This note documents a single T cell receptor beta chain sequence. Which antigen it targets is not known. No much larger clone exists at a distance of one base, and base qualities are not known. In the germline V gene, CDR1 corresponds to SGHVS and CDR2 to FQNEAQ. The CDR3 sequence holds 11 residues, the cysteine and phenylalanine included. Only the CDR3 DNA is retained, 33 bases long and in frame from the first base. V sheds 5 bases and J sheds 5 bases, leaving 3 bases between their ends. Library preparation used PCR. Sequencing used an Illumina HiSeq 2500. Molecular barcoding was employed in the preparation of TCR libraries, with unique molecular identifiers being used to normalize TCRbeta repertoire quantification. Starting from the raw public reads, TCRdb applied fastp trimming at Q25, assembled clones with MiXCR and retained in-frame beta chains. Rows are unified per CDR3 protein, each entry keeping the most common DNA and genes. This sample gives 45,000 to 60,000 distinct CDR3 sequences in total; 52% of them show up just once. More than 30% of the sample belongs to the ten largest clones.

The treatment or condition label for this specimen denotes: allogeneic hematopoietic cell transplantation with graft depleted of TCRalphabeta T cells and CD19 B cells. Transplant recipients were children who received TCRalphabeta/CD19-depleted allogeneic hematopoietic cell grafts. The sample is drawn from a study of T-cell reconstitution after alpha-beta-depleted transplantation in children (dated by TCRdb to about 2016). Notes on the research overall: The study quantitatively tracked T-cell immune reconstitution after TCRalphabeta/CD19-depleted allogeneic hematopoietic cell transplantation in children using TCR repertoire profiling. What the study reported, not specific to this receptor: Apparently early alphabetaT-cell count recovery about two months after transplant reportedly relied on only several hundred rapidly expanded clones derived from non-depleted graft cells. In some patients, high TCRbeta diversity at day 60 was attributed to recipient T cells and intrathymic progenitors that had survived conditioning. Over subsequent months, a decline in hyperexpanded clone frequencies was noted, and after one year, T-cell counts and TCRbeta diversity were mostly ascribed to newly produced T cells.

The chain was built from TRBV7-8 and TRBJ1-4; no D segment can be confidently identified. Sequences were derived from peripheral blood, sampled before TCRalphabeta/CD19-depleted stem cell transplant. This clonotype originated in a boy younger than two with SCID, due to receive a stem cell transplant. CDR3 sequence: CASSPNEKLFF. At the DNA level, the sequence is TGTGCCAGCAGCCCCAATGAAAAACTGTTTTTT. Extended through the reference TRBV7-8 and TRBJ1-4 proteins, this CDR3 yields the full variable domain: GAGVSQSPRYKVAKRGQDVALRCDPISGHVSLFWYQQALGQGPEFLTYFQNEAQLDKSGLPSDRFFAERPEGSVSTLKIQRTQQEDSAVYLCASSPNEKLFFGSGTQLSVL.